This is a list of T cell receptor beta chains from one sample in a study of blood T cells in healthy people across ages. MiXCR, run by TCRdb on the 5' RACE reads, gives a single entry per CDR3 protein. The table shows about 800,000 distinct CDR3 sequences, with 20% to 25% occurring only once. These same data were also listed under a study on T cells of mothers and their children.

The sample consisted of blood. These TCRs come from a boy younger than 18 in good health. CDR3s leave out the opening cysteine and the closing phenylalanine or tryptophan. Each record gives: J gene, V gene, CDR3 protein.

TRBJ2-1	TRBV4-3	ASSQAGLPTYNEQF
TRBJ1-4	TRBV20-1	SASSGNNEKLF
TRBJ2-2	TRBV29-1	SVGQGFGTGELF
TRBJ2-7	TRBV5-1	ASSLAATSGRANGYEQY
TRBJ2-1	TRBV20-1	SASTTSGASGEQF
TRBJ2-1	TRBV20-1	SALDHGEIPYNEQF
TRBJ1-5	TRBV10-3	AISESYGEQPQH
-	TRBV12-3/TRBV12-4	ASSWDRGSEQY
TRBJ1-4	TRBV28	ASSKLGQGAWRTNEKLF
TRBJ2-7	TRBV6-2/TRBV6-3	ASLDREGEQY
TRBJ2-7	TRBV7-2	ASSLVTGSFDEQY
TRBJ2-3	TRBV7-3	ASSFSGLPSDTQY
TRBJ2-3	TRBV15	ATSRDVDTQY
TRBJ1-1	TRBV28	ASSWPAPGPNTEAF
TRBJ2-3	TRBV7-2	ASSLVYRGVADTQY
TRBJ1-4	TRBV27	ASSFLYEKLF
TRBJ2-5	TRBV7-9	ASSTQGRQETQY
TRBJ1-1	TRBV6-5	ASSFPTGEAF
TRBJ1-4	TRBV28	ASSFGDSANEKLF
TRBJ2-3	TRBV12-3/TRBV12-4	ASTLGRGTDTQY
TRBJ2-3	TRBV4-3	ASSPGLAGPPQY
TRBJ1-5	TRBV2	ASRGRVSNQPQH
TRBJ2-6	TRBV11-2	ASSTRTGLGANVLT
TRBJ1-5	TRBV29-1	SVGTDYSNQPQH
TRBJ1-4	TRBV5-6	ASSDDRDYRKELF
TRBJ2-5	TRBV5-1	ASRPGNQETQY
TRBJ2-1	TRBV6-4	ASSEVAGGGNEQF
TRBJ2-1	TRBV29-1	SVDIASAYNEQF
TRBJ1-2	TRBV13	ASSLGPRRRSYGYT